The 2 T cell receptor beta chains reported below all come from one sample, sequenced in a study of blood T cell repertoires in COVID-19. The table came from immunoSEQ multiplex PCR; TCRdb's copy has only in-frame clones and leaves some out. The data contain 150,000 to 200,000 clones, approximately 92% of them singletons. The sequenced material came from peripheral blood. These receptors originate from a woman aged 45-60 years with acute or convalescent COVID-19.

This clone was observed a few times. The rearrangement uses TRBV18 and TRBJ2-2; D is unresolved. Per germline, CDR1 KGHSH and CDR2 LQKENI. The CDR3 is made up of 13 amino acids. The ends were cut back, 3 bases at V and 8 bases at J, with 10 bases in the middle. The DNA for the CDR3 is TGTGCCAGCTCACCCCCTTTCTCGGGGGAGCTGTTTTTT. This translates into CASSPPFSGELFF.

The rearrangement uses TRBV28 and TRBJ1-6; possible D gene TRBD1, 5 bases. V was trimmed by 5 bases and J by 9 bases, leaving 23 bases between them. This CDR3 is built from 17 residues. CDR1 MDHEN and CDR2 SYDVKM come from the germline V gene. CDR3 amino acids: CASSPWGEARRSSPLHF. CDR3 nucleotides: TGTGCCAGCAGTCCATGGGGGGAAGCCCGGAGGAGTTCACCCCTCCACTTT.